This T cell receptor beta chain was recovered during a study of identical twins. Everyone who donated was a healthy Caucasian. TCRdb redid the calling of the 5' RACE reads with MiXCR, one entry per CDR3 protein. Found here are more than 1.5 million distinct CDR3 sequences, under 35% of them singletons; the top ten hold about 0.25%. Only a few counts were recorded for this clonotype. As yet, its antigen is unknown. Study-level findings and limits: Models underestimated how often monozygotic twins shared out-of-frame TCR alpha. Zero-insertion analyses could be partly confounded by invariant MAIT and iNKT cells.

V gave up 1 base and J gave up 1 base; unmatched junction bases: 17. Per germline, CDR1 DFQATT and CDR2 SNEGSKA (reference sequence). CDR3 length: 20 residues. This receptor was obtained from a newborn girl in good health. What was sequenced was cord blood. The rearrangement links TRBV20-1 to TRBJ2-3; 10 bases match TRBD2. Here the CDR3 DNA reads TGCAGTGCTAGAGCTTCTTCCCAAAGCGGGGGGGCCGTCCGCACAGATACGCAGTATTTT. Translated, it gives CSARASSQSGGAVRTDTQYF.